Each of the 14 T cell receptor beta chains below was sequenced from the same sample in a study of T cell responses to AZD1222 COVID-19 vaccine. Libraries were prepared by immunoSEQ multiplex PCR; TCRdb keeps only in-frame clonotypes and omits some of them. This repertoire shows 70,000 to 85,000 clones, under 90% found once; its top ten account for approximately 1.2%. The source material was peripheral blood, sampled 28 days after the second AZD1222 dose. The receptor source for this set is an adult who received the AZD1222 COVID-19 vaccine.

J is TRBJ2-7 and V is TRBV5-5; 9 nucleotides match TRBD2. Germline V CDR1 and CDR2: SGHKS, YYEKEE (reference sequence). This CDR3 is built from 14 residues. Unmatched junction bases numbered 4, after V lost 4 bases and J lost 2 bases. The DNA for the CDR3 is TGTGCCAGCAGCGTCGGACTAGCGCCCTACGAGCAGTACTTC. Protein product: CASSVGLAPYEQYF.

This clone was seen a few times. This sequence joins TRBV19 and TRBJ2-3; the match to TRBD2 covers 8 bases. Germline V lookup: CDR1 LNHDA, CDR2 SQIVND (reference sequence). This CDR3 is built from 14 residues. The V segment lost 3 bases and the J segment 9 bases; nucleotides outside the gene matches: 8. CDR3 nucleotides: TGTGCCAGTAGTATTCCAGCGGGAGCGGGAACGCAGTATTTT. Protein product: CASSIPAGAGTQYF.

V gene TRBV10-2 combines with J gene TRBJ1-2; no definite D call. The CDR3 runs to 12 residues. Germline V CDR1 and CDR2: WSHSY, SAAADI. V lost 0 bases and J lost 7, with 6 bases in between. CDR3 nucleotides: TGCGCCAGCAGTGAGTCGCGGGCTGGCTACACCTTC. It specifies CASSESRAGYTF.

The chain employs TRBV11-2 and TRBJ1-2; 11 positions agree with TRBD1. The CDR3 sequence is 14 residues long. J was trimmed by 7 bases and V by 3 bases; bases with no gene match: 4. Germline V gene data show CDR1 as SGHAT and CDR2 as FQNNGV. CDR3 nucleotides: TGTGCCAGCAGCTTCGGACAGGGGGCGCCTGGCTACACCTTC. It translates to CASSFGQGAPGYTF.

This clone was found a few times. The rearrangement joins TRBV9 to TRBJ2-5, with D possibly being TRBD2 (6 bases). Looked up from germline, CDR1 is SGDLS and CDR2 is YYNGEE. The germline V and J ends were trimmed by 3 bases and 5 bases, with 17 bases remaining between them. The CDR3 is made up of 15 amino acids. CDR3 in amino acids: CASSAVAVRGETQYF. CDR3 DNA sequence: TGTGCCAGCAGCGCCGTAGCGGTCCGAGGGGAGACCCAGTACTTC. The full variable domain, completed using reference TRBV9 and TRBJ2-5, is DSGVTQTPKHLITATGQRVTLRCSPRSGDLSVYWYQQSLDQGLQFLIQYYNGEERAKGNILERFSAQQFPDLHSELNLSSLELGDSALYFCASSAVAVRGETQYFGPGTRLLVL.

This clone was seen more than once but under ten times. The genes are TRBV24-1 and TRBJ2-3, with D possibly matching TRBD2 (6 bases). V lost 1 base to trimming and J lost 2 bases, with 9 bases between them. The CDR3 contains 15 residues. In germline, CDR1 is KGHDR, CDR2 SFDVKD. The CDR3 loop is CATSDLRDFTDTQYF. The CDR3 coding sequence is TGTGCCACCAGTGATTTACGGGACTTCACAGATACGCAGTATTTT.

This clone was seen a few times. The CDR3 here is CASSVFRGDTEAFF. The CDR3 coding sequence is TGTGCCAGCAGTGTTTTCAGGGGTGACACTGAAGCTTTCTTT. V usage is TRBV2 and J usage is TRBJ1-1; perhaps TRBD1 as D (6 bases). Trimming pared 4 bases from V and 3 bases from J, leaving 12 bases between. Germline V lookup: CDR1 SNHLY, CDR2 FYNNEI. The CDR3 loop spans 14 amino acids.

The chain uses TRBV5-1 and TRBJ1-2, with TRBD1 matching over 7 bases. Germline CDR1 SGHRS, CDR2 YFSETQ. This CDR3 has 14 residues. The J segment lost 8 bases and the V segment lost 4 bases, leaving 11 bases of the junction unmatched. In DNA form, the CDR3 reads TGCGCCAGCAGCCGAAGAGGGGGCGAGGACGGCTACACCTTC. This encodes CASSRRGGEDGYTF.

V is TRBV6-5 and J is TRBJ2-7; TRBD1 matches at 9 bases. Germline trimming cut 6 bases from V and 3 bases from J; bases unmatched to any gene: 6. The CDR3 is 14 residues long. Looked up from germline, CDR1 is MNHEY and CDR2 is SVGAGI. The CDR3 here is CASRGTGYIYEQYF. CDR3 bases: TGTGCCAGCAGGGGGACAGGGTATATCTACGAGCAGTACTTC.

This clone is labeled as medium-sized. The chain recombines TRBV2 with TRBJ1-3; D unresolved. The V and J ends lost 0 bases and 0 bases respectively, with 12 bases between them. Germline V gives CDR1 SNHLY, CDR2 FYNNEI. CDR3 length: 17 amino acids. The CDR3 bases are TGTGCCAGCAGTGAAGCTTTGGGCGATTTCTCTGGAAACACCATATATTTT. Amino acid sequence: CASSEALGDFSGNTIYF. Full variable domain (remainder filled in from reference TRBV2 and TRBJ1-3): EPEVTQTPSHQVTQMGQEVILRCVPISNHLYFYWYRQILGQKVEFLVSFYNNEISEKSEIFDDQFSVERPDGSNFTLKIRSTKLEDSAMYFCASSEALGDFSGNTIYFGEGSWLTVV.

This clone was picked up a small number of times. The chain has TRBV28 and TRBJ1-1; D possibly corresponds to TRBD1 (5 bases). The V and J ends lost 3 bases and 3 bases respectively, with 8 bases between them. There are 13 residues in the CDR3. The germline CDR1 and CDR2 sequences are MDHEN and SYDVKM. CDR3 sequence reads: CASSFPGDTEAFF. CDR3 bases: TGTGCCAGCAGTTTTCCGGGGGACACTGAAGCTTTCTTT.

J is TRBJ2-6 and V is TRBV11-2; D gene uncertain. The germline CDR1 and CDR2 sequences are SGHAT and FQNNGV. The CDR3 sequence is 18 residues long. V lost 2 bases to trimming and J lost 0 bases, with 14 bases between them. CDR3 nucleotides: TGTGCCAGCAGCTTAAATAGGGATTTTAACTCTGGGGCCAACGTCCTGACTTTC. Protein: CASSLNRDFNSGANVLTF.

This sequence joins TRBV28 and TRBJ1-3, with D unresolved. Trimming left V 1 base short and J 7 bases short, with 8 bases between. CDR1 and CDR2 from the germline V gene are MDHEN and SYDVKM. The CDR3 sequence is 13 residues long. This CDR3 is CASSLSGANTIYF. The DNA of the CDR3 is TGTGCCAGCAGTTTATCGGGAGCCAACACCATATATTTT.

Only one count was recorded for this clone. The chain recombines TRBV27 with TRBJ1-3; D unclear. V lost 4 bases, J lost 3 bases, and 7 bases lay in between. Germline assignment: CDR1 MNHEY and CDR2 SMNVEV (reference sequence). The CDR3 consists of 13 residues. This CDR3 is CASSSQFGNTIYF. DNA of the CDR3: TGTGCCAGCAGTTCACAGTTTGGAAACACCATATATTTT.